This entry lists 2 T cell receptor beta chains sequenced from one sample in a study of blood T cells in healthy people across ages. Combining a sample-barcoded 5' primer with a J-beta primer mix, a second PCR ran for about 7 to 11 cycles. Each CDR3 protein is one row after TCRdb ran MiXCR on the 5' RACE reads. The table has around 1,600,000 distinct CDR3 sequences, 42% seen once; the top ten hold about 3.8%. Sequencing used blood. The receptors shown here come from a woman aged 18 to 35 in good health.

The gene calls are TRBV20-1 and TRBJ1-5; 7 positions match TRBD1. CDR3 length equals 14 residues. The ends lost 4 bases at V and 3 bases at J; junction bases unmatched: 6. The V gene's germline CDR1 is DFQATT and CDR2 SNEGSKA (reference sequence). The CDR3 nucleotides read TGCAGTGCTATCCCGGGACAGCTCAATCAGCCCCAGCATTTT. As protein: CSAIPGQLNQPQHF.

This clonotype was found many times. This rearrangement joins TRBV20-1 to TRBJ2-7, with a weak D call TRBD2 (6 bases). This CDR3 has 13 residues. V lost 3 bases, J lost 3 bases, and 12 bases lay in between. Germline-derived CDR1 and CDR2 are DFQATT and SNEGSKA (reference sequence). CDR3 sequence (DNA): TGCAGTGCTAGGTCAACTAGCAGCTACGAGCAGTACTTC. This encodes CSARSTSSYEQYF.